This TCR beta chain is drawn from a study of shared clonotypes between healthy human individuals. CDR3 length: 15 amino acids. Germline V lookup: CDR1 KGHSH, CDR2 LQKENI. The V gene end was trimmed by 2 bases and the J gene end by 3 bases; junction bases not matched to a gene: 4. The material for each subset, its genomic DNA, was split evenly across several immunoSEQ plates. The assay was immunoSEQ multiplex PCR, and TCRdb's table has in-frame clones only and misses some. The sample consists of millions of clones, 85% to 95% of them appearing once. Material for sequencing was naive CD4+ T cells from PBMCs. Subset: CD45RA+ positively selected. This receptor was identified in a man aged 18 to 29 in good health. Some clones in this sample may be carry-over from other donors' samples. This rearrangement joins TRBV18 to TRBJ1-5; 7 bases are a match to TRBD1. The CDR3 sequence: CASSPYRGFNQPQHF. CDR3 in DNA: TGTGCCAGCTCACCATACAGGGGTTTCAATCAGCCCCAGCATTTT.